Below are 9 T cell receptor beta chains sequenced from a single sample in a study of CD8 T cells in Susac syndrome. When the RNA was reverse transcribed, random hexamers were used with an input of roughly 0.45 to 1 ug. TCRdb redid the calling of the immunoSEQ multiplex PCR reads with MiXCR, one entry per CDR3 protein. The sample consists of fewer than 200,000 distinct CDR3 sequences, around 95% of them appearing once. Sequencing input: CD8+ T cells from PBMCs. These receptors were collected from a human donor with multiple sclerosis.

The rearrangement joins TRBV2 to TRBJ2-5; D unresolved. V lost 4 bases to trimming and J lost 2 bases, with 8 bases between them. Looked up from germline, CDR1 is SNHLY and CDR2 is FYNNEI. This CDR3 region has 13 residues. CDR3 region: CASSGRHQETQYF. DNA for the CDR3: TGTGCCAGCAGTGGTAGGCATCAAGAGACCCAGTACTTC.

The rearrangement joins TRBV29-1 to TRBJ1-2; possibly TRBD1 for D (5 bases). This CDR3 is 14 amino acids long. V lost 6 bases to trimming and J lost 0 bases, with 14 bases between them. CDR1 is SQVTM, CDR2 ANQGSEA, per germline. Here the CDR3 reads CSVTNWGPNYGYTF. DNA for the CDR3: TGCAGCGTGACAAACTGGGGCCCTAACTATGGCTACACCTTC.

This clonotype was detected a few times. V and J are TRBV12-3 or TRBV12-4 and TRBJ2-1; 10 bases fit TRBD1. The CDR3 runs 15 residues. Trimming removed 3 bases from V and 2 bases from J; junction bases left unmatched: 1. The chain's CDR3 is CASSLGTGAYNEQFF. CDR3 nucleotide sequence: TGTGCCAGCAGTTTGGGGACAGGGGCCTACAATGAGCAGTTCTTC.

The chain carries TRBV4-1 and TRBJ1-1; 7 bases are shared with TRBD1. The CDR3 has 14 amino acids. Germline V gene lookup returns CDR1 MGHRA and CDR2 YSYEKL. Unmatched junction bases numbered 2, after V lost 2 bases and J lost 2 bases. The CDR3 nucleotides are TGCGCCAGCAGCCAAAACAGGGGAAACACTGAAGCTTTCTTT. Its translation: CASSQNRGNTEAFF.

DNA of the CDR3: TGCAGTGCTAGGGAAGTACCGACCAAAAACATTCAGTACTTC. Residues: CSAREVPTKNIQYF. The J gene is TRBJ2-4, the V gene TRBV20-1, with D unresolved. The germline V and J ends were trimmed by 3 bases and 2 bases, with 11 bases remaining between them. The germline CDR1 and CDR2 sequences are DFQATT and SNEGSKA (reference sequence). This CDR3 has 14 amino acids.

The rearrangement joins TRBV6-2 or TRBV6-3 to TRBJ2-7; 12 nucleotides align to TRBD2. The CDR3 totals 14 residues. Germline assignment: CDR1 MNHEY and CDR2 SVGEGT. V shed 4 bases, J shed 7 bases, and the junction held 5 bases outside the gene matches. CDR3: CASSFSGLAGEQYF. CDR3 nucleotides: TGTGCCAGCAGTTTCTCCGGACTAGCGGGGGAGCAGTACTTC.

The chain carries TRBV7-9 and TRBJ2-7; 7 bases align to TRBD1. This CDR3 spans 15 amino acids. The J segment lost 0 bases and the V segment lost 5 bases, leaving 7 bases of the junction unmatched. Germline loops: CDR1 SEHNR, CDR2 FQNEAQ (reference sequence). The CDR3 sequence: CASSGNRGPSYEQYF. The CDR3 DNA is TGTGCCAGCAGCGGCAACAGGGGTCCCTCCTACGAGCAGTACTTC.

This sequence joins TRBV4-1 and TRBJ2-5; TRBD2 matches at 8 bases. The CDR3 is made up of 15 amino acids. J was trimmed by 7 bases and V by 0 bases; bases with no gene match: 7. Germline V gene lookup returns CDR1 MGHRA and CDR2 YSYEKL. The CDR3 nucleotides are TGCGCCAGCAGCCAAGACGGGGGGGCCGGGAGGACCCAGTACTTC. This translates into CASSQDGGAGRTQYF.

The chain is built from TRBV5-6 and TRBJ1-1; no clear D. The CDR3 contains 16 residues. The germline V gene encodes CDR1 SGHDT and CDR2 YYEEEE. The V and J ends lost 4 bases and 3 bases respectively, with 19 bases between them. CDR3 sequence reads: CASSPYPFGEYTEAFF. The DNA for the CDR3 is TGTGCCAGCAGCCCGTACCCCTTTGGGGAGTACACTGAAGCTTTCTTT.